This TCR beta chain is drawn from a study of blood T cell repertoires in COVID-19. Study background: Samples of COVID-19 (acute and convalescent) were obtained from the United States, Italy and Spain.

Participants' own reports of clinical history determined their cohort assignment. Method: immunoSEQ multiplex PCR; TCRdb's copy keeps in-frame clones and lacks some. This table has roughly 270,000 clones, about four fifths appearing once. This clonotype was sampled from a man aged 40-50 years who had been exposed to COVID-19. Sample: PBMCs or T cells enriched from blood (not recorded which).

CDR3 bases: TGCAGCGTCCGGACAGGGTTGGGATCCGGGGAGCTGTTTTTT. Translating gives CSVRTGLGSGELFF. The V and J genes are TRBV29-1 and TRBJ2-2, with 8 bases that match TRBD1. The CDR3 has 14 amino acids. The trim removed 6 bases at V and 6 bases at J, leaving 9 bases unmatched. Germline CDR1 reads SQVTM; CDR2 reads ANQGSEA.